These 14 T cell receptor beta chains share one sample of origin, sequenced in a study of T cell responses to AZD1222 COVID-19 vaccine. The protocol was immunoSEQ multiplex PCR, while the TCRdb copy is restricted to in-frame clones and leaves out a portion. The sample includes about 46,000 clones, roughly 90% of them seen just once. The sample was peripheral blood, taken 28 days after the second AZD1222 dose. The receptor set was obtained from an adult who received the AZD1222 COVID-19 vaccine.

The chain combines TRBV3-1 (or the pseudogene TRBV3-2) with TRBJ1-3; D is unclear. From germline, CDR1 is LGHDT and CDR2 YNNKEL (reference sequence). The CDR3 covers 18 residues. V lost 5 bases and J lost 0, with 20 bases in between. Here the CDR3 DNA reads TGTGCCAGCAGCGTTACCTGGGAGATAGGCTTCTCTGGAAACACCATATATTTT. Translated: CASSVTWEIGFSGNTIYF.

The genes are TRBV24-1 and TRBJ2-1; 14 bases fit TRBD2. Losses at the gene ends were 4 bases for V and 3 bases for J; bases not matched to a gene: 7. The CDR3 length is 18 residues. Germline CDR1 reads KGHDR; CDR2 reads SFDVKD. Here the CDR3 DNA reads TGTGCCACCAGTGACCCCAAGGGGACTAGCGGGGGCTACAATGAGCAGTTCTTC. Its translation is CATSDPKGTSGGYNEQFF.

The chain links TRBV2 to TRBJ1-2; 8 bases map to TRBD1. Trimming at V came to 8 bases and at J to 7 bases, leaving 9 bases not matched to a gene. CDR1 is SNHLY, CDR2 FYNNEI, per germline. The CDR3 has 13 amino acids. The CDR3 sequence: CASGLQGAGGYTF. The DNA for the CDR3 is TGTGCCAGCGGTCTGCAGGGGGCAGGTGGCTACACCTTC.

The V and J genes are TRBV2 and TRBJ2-4, with 9 bases matching TRBD2. The J segment lost 9 bases and the V segment lost 4 bases, leaving 4 bases of the junction unmatched. Germline V gene sequence: CDR1 SNHLY, CDR2 FYNNEI. This CDR3 has 13 residues. The CDR3 coding sequence is TGTGCCAGCAGTGCTAGCGGGATGGTCATTCAGTACTTC. Amino acids: CASSASGMVIQYF.

This chain connects TRBV5-1 to TRBJ1-6; possibly TRBD1 for D (5 bases). With 1 base removed from V and 11 bases from J, the gap between germline ends came to 13 bases. In germline, CDR1 is SGHRS, CDR2 YFSETQ. This CDR3 is built from 14 residues. CDR3 protein: CASSLRQGWPPLHF. Here the CDR3 DNA reads TGCGCCAGCAGCTTGAGGCAGGGATGGCCACCCCTCCACTTT.

This chain joins TRBV28 and TRBJ2-7; D is uncertain. Between the trimmed V and J ends, which lost 6 bases and 0 bases, there was a span of 21 bases. The CDR3 covers 17 residues. Germline V lookup: CDR1 MDHEN, CDR2 SYDVKM. CDR3: CASRPATLTSSSYEQYF. As DNA, the CDR3 is TGTGCCAGCAGACCTGCTACCCTTACTTCGAGCTCCTACGAGCAGTACTTC.

This clone was seen only a few times. The J gene is TRBJ1-5, the V gene TRBV19, with TRBD1 as a possible D gene (5 bases). The CDR3 loop spans 13 amino acids. CDR1 and CDR2 from the germline V gene are LNHDA and SQIVND (reference sequence). V was cut by 3 bases and J by 9 bases, with 12 bases left in between. This CDR3 reads CASSMGGPSPQHF. The CDR3 DNA reads as TGTGCCAGTAGTATGGGGGGACCGTCGCCCCAGCATTTT.

V usage is TRBV9 and J usage is TRBJ2-1; 11 bases are shared with TRBD2. The CDR3 covers 16 residues. V trimming: 0 bases; J trimming: 8 bases; junction bases outside the gene matches: 7. Per germline, CDR1 SGDLS and CDR2 YYNGEE. CDR3 residues: CASSVGLAGGEDEQFF. The CDR3 nucleotides are TGTGCCAGCAGCGTAGGGCTAGCGGGAGGTGAGGATGAGCAGTTCTTC. Full variable domain (rest looked up from reference TRBV9 and TRBJ2-1): DSGVTQTPKHLITATGQRVTLRCSPRSGDLSVYWYQQSLDQGLQFLIQYYNGEERAKGNILERFSAQQFPDLHSELNLSSLELGDSALYFCASSVGLAGGEDEQFFGPGTRLTVL.

The chain joins TRBV3-1 (or the pseudogene TRBV3-2) to TRBJ2-3, with D uncertain. Deletions cut 0 bases from V and 0 bases from J, with 4 bases between. Germline loops: CDR1 LGHDT, CDR2 YNNKEL (reference sequence). The CDR3 runs to 14 residues. The CDR3: CASSQDTSTDTQYF. CDR3 coding DNA: TGTGCCAGCAGCCAAGATACCAGCACAGATACGCAGTATTTT.

The genes are TRBV9 and TRBJ2-1; D is perhaps TRBD2 (5 bases). This CDR3 comprises 15 residues. V was pared by 0 bases and J by 0 bases, with 7 bases between. CDR1 and CDR2 from the germline V gene are SGDLS and YYNGEE. The chain's CDR3 is CASSVGEFSYNEQFF. DNA for the CDR3: TGTGCCAGCAGCGTAGGGGAGTTCTCCTACAATGAGCAGTTCTTC.

V and J are TRBV5-1 and TRBJ2-7, with a weak D call TRBD2 (5 bases). V shed 4 bases and J shed 2 bases, with 13 bases lying between them. The CDR3 has 14 residues. Per the germline V gene, CDR1 is SGHRS and CDR2 is YFSETQ. Here the CDR3 DNA reads TGCGCCAGCAGCCCCGGGGATTACACCTACGAGCAGTACTTC. It codes for CASSPGDYTYEQYF.

The V gene is TRBV10-1, the J gene TRBJ2-7, with D possibly being TRBD1 (6 bases). The CDR3 sequence is 13 residues long. Germline CDR1 reads WNHNN; CDR2 reads SYGVQD (reference sequence). V dropped 9 bases and J dropped 3 bases, with 15 bases sitting between them. CDR3 region: CASSAGENYEQYF. CDR3 in DNA: TGCGCCAGTTCGGCAGGGGAGAACTACGAGCAGTACTTC.

This clone appeared once. V and J are TRBV6-5 and TRBJ2-7; 7 positions match TRBD2. V gave up 5 bases and J gave up 2 bases; unmatched junction bases: 9. Germline-derived CDR1 and CDR2 are MNHEY and SVGAGI. The CDR3 extends over 15 amino acids. CDR3 nucleotide sequence: TGTGCCAGCAGTAGGGGTGAGGGAGGGGCCTACGAGCAGTACTTC. Translation gives CASSRGEGGAYEQYF.

This chain connects TRBV7-6 to TRBJ1-2; TRBD1 is a possible D gene (5 bases). Trimming cost V 5 bases and J 3 bases, with 13 bases left between them. The CDR3 sequence is 14 residues long. CDR1 is SGHVS and CDR2 is FNYEAQ in the germline V gene. The CDR3: CASSPAGRDYGYTF. CDR3 in DNA: TGTGCCAGCAGCCCCGCGGGCAGGGACTATGGCTACACCTTC.